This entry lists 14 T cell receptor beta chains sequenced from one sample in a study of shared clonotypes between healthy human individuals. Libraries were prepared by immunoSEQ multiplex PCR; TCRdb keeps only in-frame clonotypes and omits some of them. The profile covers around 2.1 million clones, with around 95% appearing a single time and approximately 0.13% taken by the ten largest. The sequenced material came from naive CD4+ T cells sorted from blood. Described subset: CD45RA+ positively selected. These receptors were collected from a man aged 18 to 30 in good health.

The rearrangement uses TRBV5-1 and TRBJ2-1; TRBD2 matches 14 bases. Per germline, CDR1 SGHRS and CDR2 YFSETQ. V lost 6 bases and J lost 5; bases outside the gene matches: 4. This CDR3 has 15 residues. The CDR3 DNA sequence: TGCGCCAGCACCTGGACTAGCGGGAGGAACAATGAGCAGTTCTTC. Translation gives CASTWTSGRNNEQFF.

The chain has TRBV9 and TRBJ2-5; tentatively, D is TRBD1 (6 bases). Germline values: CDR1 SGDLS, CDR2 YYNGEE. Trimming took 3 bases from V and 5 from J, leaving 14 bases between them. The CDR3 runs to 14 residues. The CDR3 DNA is TGTGCCAGCAGCGCTAAGCGGACAGCCGAGACCCAGTACTTC. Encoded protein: CASSAKRTAETQYF.

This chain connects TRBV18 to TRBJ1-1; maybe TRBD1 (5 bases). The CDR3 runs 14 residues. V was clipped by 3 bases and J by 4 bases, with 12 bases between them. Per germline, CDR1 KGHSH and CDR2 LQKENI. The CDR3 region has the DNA TGTGCCAGCTCACCCTCCAGGGTGGTCACTGAAGCTTTCTTT. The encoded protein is CASSPSRVVTEAFF.

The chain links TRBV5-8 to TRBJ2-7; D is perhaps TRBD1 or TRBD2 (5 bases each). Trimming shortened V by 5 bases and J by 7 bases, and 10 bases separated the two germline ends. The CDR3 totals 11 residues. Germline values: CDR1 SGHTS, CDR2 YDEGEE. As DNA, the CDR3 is TGTGCCAGCAGTTGGGACCGTGAGCAGTACTTC. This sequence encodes CASSWDREQYF.

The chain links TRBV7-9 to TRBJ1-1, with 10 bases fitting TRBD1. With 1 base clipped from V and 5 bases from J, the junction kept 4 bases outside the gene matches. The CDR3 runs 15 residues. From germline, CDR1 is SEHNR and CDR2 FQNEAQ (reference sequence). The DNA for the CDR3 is TGTGCCAGCAGCTTAGGGGACAGGGGTTGGACTGAAGCTTTCTTT. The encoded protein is CASSLGDRGWTEAFF.

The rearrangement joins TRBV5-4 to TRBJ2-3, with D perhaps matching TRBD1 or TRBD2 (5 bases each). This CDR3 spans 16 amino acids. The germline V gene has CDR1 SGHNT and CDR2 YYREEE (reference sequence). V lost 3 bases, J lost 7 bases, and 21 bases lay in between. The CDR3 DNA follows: TGTGCCAGCAGCTCCGGGACGAGAAGGGGTGTGCATACGCAGTATTTT. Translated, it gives CASSSGTRRGVHTQYF. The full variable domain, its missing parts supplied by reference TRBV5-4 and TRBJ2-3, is ETGVTQSPTHLIKTRGQQVTLRCSSQSGHNTVSWYQQALGQGPQFIFQYYREEENGRGNFPPRFSGLQFPNYSSELNVNALELDDSALYLCASSSGTRRGVHTQYFGPGTRLTVL.

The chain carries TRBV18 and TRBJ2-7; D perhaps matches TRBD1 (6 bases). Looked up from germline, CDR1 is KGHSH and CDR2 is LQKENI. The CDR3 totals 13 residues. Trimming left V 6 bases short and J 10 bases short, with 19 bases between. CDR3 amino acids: CASSPGDQRGQYF. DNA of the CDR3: TGTGCCAGCTCCCCAGGGGACCAACGCGGACAGTACTTC.

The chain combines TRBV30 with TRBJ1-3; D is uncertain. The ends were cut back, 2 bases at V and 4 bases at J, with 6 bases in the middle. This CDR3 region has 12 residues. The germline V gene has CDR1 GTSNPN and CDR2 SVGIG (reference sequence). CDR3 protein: CAWSQPGNTIYF. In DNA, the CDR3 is TGTGCCTGGAGTCAGCCCGGAAACACCATATATTTT.

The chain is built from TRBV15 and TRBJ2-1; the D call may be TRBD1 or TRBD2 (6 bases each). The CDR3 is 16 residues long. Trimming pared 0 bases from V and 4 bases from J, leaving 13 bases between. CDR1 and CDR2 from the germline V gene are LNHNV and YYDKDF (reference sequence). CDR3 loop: CATSRDRGTPYNEQFF. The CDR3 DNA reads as TGTGCCACCAGCAGAGATCGGGGGACACCTTACAATGAGCAGTTCTTC.

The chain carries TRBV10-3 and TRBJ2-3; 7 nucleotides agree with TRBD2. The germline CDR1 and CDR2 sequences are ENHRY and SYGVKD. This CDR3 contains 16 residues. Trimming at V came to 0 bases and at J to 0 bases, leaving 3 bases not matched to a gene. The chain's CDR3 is CAISESAGESTDTQYF. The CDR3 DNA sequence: TGTGCCATCAGTGAGTCGGCGGGGGAGAGCACAGATACGCAGTATTTT.

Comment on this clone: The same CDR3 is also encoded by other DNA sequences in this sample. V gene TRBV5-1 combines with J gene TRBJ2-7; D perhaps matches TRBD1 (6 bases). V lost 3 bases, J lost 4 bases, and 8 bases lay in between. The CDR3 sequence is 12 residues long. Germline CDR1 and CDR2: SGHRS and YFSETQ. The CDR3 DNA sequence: TGCGCCAGCAGCTCACAGGGATACGAGCAGTACTTC. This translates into CASSSQGYEQYF.

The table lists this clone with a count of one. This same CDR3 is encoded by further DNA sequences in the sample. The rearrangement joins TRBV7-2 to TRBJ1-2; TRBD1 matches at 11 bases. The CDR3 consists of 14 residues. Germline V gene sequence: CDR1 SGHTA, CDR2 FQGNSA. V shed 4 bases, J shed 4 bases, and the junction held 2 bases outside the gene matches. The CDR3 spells CASSSDRGLYGYTF. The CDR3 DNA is TGTGCCAGCAGCTCGGACAGGGGGCTCTATGGCTACACCTTC.

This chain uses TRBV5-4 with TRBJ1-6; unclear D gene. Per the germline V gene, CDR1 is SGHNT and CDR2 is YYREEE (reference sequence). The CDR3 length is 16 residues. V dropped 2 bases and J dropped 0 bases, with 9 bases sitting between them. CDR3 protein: CASSFNRHSYNSPLHF. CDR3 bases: TGTGCCAGCAGCTTCAACAGACACTCCTATAATTCACCCCTCCACTTT.

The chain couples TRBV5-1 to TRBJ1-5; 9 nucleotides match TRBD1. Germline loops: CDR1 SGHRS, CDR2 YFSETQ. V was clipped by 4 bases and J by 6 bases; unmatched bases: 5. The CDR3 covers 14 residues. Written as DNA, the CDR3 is TGCGCCAGCAGCCCGGACAGGGGAGGTCAGCCCCAGCATTTT. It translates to CASSPDRGGQPQHF.